This T cell receptor (beta chain) was obtained from a study of PD-1 blockade in classical Hodgkin lymphoma. Study background: Patients were dosed intravenously with nivolumab at 3 mg/kg every 2 weeks.

The V end lost 5 bases, the J end lost 0 bases, and 11 bases lay between the germline ends. This CDR3 region has 14 residues. The germline gives CDR1 SEHNR, CDR2 FQNEAQ (reference sequence). Libraries were prepared by immunoSEQ multiplex PCR; TCRdb keeps only in-frame clonotypes and omits some of them. The sample has tens of thousands of clones; around nine tenths are singletons. Brentuximab vedotin exposure varied, and every patient relapsed after autologous stem cell transplantation. Sequencing used peripheral blood mononuclear cells (PBMCs), obtained at baseline. This sequence was found in a human donor with classical Hodgkin lymphoma. The V gene is TRBV7-9, the J gene TRBJ2-7; possible D gene TRBD2, 6 bases. This chain's CDR3 is CASSKSGSSYEQYF. The CDR3, as DNA: TGTGCCAGCAGCAAGTCCGGGAGCTCCTACGAGCAGTACTTC.